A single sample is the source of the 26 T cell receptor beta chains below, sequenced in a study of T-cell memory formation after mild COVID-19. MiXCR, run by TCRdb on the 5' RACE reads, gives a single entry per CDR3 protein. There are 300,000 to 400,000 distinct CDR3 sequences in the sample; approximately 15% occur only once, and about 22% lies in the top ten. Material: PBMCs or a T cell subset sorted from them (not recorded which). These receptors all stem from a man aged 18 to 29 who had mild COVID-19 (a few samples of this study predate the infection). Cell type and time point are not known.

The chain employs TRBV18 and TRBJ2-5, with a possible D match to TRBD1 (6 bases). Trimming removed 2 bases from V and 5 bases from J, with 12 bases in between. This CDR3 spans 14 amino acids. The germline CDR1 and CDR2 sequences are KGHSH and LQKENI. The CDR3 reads CASSPSRGQETQYF. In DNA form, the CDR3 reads TGTGCCAGCTCACCAAGCAGGGGTCAGGAGACCCAGTACTTC.

The CDR3 DNA sequence: TGTGCCAGCAGTCCCCTTTGGGGCCGGGGCTACACCTTC. Protein product: CASSPLWGRGYTF. The chain uses TRBV6-5 and TRBJ1-2; D may be TRBD1 (5 bases). CDR1 MNHEY and CDR2 SVGAGI come from the germline V gene. With 5 bases removed from V and 8 bases from J, the gap between germline ends came to 15 bases. The CDR3 loop spans 13 amino acids.

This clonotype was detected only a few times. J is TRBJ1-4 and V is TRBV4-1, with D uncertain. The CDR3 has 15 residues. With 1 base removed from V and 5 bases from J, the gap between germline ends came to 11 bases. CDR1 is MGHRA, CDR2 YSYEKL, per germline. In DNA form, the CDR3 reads TGCGCCAGCAGCCAAGTACGCCGGGTCAATGAAAAACTGTTTTTT. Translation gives CASSQVRRVNEKLFF.

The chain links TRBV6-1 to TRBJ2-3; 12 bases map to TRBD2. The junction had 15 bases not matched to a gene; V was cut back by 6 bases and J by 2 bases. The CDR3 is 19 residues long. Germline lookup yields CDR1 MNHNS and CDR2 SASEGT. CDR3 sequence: CASRSGQGGLAGHTDTQYF. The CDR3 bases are TGTGCCAGCAGATCGGGACAGGGCGGACTAGCGGGGCACACAGATACGCAGTATTTT.

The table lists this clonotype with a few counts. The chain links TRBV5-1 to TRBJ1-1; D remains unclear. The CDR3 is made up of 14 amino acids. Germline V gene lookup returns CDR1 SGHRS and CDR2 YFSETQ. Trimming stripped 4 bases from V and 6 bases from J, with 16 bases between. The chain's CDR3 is CASSPDYDAAEAFF. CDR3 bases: TGCGCCAGCAGCCCTGACTATGACGCGGCTGAAGCTTTCTTT.

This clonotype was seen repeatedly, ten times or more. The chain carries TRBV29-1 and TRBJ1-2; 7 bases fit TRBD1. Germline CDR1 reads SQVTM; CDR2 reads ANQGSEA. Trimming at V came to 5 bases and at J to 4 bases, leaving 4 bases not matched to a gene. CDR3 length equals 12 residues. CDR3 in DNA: TGCAGCGTTCGACAGGGAGTCTATGGCTACACCTTC. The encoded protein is CSVRQGVYGYTF.

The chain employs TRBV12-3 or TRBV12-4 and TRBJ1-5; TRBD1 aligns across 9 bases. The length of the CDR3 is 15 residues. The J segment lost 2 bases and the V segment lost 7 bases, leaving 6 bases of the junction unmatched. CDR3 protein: CASKTTGGGNQPQHF. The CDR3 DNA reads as TGTGCCAGCAAAACTACAGGGGGCGGCAATCAGCCCCAGCATTTT.

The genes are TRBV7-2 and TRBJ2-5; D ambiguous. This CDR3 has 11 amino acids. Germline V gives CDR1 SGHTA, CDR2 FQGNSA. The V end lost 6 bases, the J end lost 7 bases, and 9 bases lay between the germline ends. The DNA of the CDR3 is TGTGCCAGCAGTCCCGTAGGGACCCAGTACTTC. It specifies CASSPVGTQYF.

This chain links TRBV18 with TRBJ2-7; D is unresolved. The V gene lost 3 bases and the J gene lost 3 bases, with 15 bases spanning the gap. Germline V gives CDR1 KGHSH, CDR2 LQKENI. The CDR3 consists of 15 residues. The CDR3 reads CASSPSGSGDYEQYV. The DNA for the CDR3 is TGTGCCAGCTCACCGTCGGGTAGTGGGGACTACGAGCAGTACGTC.

The CDR3 protein is CASSPQGTPMDEQFF. The DNA for the CDR3 is TGTGCCAGCTCACCCCAGGGGACCCCAATGGATGAGCAGTTCTTC. The chain recombines TRBV18 with TRBJ2-1; D perhaps matches TRBD1 (6 bases). Germline CDR1 KGHSH, CDR2 LQKENI. Trimming removed 3 bases at V and 8 bases at J, with 17 bases between. This CDR3 comprises 15 residues.

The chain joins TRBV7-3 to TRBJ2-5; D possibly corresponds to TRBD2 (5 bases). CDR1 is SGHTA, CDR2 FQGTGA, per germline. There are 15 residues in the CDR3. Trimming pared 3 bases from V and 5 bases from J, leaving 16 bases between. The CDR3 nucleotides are TGTGCCAGCAGCTTGACTAATATAATCGGGGAGACCCAGTACTTC. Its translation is CASSLTNIIGETQYF. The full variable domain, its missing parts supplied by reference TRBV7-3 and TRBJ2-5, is GAGVSQTPSNKVTEKGKYVELRCDPISGHTALYWYRQSLGQGPEFLIYFQGTGAADDSGLPNDRFFAVRPEGSVSTLKIQRTERGDSAVYLCASSLTNIIGETQYFGPGTRLLVL.

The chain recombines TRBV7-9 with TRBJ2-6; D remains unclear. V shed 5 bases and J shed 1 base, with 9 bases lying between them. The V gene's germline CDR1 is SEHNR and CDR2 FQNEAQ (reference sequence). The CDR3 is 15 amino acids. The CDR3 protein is CASSHLGSGANVLTF. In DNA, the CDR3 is TGTGCCAGCAGCCATCTAGGATCTGGGGCCAACGTCCTGACTTTC.

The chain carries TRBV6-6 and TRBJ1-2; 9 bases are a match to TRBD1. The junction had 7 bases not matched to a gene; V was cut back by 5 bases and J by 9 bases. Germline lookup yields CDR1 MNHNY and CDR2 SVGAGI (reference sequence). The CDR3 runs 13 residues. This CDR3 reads CASSPGTGSSYTF. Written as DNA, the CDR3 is TGTGCCAGCAGTCCCGGGACAGGGTCCAGCTACACCTTC.

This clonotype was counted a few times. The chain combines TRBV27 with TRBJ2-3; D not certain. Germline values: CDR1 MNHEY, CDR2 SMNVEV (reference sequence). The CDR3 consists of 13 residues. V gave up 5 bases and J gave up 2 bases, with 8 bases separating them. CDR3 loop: CASSLRDTDTQYF. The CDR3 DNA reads TGTGCCAGCAGTCTACGTGACACAGATACGCAGTATTTT.

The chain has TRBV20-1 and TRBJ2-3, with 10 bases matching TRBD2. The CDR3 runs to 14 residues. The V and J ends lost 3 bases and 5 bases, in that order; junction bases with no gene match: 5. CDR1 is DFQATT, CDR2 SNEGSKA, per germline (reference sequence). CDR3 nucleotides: TGCAGTGCTAGGGTACTAGCGGGGTTAGATACGCAGTATTTT. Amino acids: CSARVLAGLDTQYF.

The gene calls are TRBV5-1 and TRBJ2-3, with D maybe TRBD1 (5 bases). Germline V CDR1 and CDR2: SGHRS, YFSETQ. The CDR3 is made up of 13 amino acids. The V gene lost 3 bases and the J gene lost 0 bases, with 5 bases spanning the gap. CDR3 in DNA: TGCGCCAGCAGCTGGGGCAGCACAGATACGCAGTATTTT. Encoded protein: CASSWGSTDTQYF.

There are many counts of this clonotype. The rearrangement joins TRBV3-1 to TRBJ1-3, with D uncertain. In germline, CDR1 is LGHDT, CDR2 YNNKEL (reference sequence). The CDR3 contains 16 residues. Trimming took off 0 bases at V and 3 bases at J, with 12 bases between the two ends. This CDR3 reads CASSQDPARSGNTIYF. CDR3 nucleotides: TGTGCCAGCAGCCAAGATCCCGCTAGAAGTGGAAACACCATATATTTT. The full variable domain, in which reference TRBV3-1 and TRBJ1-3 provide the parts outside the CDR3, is DTAVSQTPKYLVTQMGNDKSIKCEQNLGHDTMYWYKQDSKKFLKIMFSYNNKELIINETVPNRFSPKSPDKAHLNLHINSLELGDSAVYFCASSQDPARSGNTIYFGEGSWLTVV.

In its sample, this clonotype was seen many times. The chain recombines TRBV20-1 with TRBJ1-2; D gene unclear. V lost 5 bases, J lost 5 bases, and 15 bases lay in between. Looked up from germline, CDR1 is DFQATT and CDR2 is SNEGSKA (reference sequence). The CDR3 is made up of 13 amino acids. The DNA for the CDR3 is TGCAGTGCTGGGAGACTAAGGCCTTATGGCTACACCTTC. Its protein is CSAGRLRPYGYTF.

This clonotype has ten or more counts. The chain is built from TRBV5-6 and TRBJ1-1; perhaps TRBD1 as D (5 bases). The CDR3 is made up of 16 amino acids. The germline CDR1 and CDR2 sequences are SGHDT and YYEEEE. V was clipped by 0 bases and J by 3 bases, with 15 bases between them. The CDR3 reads CASSLVRGTTHTEAFF. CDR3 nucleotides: TGTGCCAGCAGCTTGGTTCGGGGGACGACGCACACTGAAGCTTTCTTT.

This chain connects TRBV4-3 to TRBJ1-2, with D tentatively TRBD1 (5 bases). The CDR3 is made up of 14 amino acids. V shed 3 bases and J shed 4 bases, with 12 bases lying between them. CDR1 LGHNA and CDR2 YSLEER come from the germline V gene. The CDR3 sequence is CASSQERQSYGYTF. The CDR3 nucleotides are TGCGCCAGCAGCCAGGAAAGACAGAGCTATGGCTACACCTTC.

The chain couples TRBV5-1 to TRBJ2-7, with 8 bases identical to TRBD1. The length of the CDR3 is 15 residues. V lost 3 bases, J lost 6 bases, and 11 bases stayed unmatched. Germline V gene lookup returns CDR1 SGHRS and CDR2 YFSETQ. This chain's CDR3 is CASSSQETGVFEQYF. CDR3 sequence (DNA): TGCGCCAGCAGCTCCCAAGAGACAGGGGTATTCGAGCAGTACTTC.

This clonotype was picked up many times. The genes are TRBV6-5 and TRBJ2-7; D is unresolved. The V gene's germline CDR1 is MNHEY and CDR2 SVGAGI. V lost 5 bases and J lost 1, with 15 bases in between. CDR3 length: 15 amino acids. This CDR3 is CASSLGPMGSYEQYF. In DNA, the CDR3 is TGTGCCAGCAGTCTCGGGCCGATGGGGTCCTACGAGCAGTACTTC.

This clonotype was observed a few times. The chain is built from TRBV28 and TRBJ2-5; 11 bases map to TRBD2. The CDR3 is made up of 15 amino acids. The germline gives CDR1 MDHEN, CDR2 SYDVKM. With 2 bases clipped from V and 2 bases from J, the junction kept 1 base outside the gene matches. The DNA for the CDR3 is TGTGCCAGCAGTTTACCTAGCGGGGGGCAAGAGACCCAGTACTTC. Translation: CASSLPSGGQETQYF.

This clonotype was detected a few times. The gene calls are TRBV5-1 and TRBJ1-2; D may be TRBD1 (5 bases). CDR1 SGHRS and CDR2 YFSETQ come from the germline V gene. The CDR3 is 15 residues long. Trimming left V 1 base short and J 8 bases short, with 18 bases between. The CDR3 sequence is CASSLKSSGPGGYTF. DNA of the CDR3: TGCGCCAGCAGCTTGAAATCATCAGGGCCGGGAGGCTACACCTTC.

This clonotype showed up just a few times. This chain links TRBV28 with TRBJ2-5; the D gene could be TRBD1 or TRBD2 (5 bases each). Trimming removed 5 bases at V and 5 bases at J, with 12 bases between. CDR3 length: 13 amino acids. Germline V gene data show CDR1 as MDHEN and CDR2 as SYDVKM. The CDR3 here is CASSPEGEETQYF. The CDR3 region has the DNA TGTGCCAGCAGTCCCGAAGGGGAGGAGACCCAGTACTTC.

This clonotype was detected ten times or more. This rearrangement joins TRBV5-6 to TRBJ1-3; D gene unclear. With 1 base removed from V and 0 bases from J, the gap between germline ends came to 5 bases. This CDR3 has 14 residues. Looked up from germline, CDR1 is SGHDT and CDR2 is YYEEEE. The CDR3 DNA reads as TGTGCCAGCAGCTTGACGATCTCTGGAAACACCATATATTTT. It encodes CASSLTISGNTIYF.